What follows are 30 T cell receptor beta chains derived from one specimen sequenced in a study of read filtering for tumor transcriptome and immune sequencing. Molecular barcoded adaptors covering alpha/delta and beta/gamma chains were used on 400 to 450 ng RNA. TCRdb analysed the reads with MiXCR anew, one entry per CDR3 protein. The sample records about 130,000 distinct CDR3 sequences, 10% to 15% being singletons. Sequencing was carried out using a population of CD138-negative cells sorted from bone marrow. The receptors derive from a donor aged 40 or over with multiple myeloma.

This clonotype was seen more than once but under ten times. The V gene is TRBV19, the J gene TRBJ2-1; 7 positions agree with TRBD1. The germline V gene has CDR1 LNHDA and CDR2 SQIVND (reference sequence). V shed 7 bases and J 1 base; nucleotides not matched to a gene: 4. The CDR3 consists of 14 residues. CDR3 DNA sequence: TGTGCCAGTAAGGCGACAGGGTCCTACAATGAGCAGTTCTTC. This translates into CASKATGSYNEQFF.

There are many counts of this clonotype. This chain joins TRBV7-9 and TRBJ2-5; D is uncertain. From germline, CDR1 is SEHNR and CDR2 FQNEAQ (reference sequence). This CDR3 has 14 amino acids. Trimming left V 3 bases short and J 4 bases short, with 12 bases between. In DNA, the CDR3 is TGTGCCAGCAGCTTCACCTTCGGTTTAGAGACCCAGTACTTC. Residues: CASSFTFGLETQYF.

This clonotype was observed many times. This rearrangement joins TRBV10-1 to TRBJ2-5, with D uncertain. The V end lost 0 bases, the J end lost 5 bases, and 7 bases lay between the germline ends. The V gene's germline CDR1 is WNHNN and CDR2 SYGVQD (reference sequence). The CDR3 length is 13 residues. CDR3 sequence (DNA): TGCGCCAGCAGTGAGTCGTTGGGGGAGACCCAGTACTTC. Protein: CASSESLGETQYF.

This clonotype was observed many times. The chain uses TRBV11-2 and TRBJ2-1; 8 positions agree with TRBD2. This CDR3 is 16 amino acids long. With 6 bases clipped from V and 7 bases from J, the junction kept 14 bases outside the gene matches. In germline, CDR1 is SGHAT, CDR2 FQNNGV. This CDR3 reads CASSSYPGLGGNEQFF. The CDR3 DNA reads TGTGCCAGCAGTTCGTACCCGGGACTAGGGGGGAATGAGCAGTTCTTC.

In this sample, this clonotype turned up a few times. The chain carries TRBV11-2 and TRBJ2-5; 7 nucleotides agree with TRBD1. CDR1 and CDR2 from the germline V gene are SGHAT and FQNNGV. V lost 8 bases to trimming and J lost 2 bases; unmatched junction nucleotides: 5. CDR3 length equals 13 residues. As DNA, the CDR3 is TGTGCCAGCCGTACGACAGGGCAAGAGACCCAGTACTTC. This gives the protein CASRTTGQETQYF.

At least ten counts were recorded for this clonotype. CDR3 bases: TGCGCCAGCAGTGAGAGGTCCTCCGTCACAGATACGCAGTATTTT. It specifies CASSERSSVTDTQYF. This rearrangement joins TRBV10-1 to TRBJ2-3; D unclear. Between the trimmed V and J ends, which lost 2 bases and 2 bases, there was a span of 11 bases. The CDR3 is 15 amino acids. CDR1 and CDR2 from the germline V gene are WNHNN and SYGVQD (reference sequence).

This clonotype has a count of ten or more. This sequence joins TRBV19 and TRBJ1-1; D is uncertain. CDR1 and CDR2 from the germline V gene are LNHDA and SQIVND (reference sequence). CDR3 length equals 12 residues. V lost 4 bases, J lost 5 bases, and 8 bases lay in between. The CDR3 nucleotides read TGTGCCAGTAGTACTGACTGGACTGAAGCTTTCTTT. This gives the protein CASSTDWTEAFF.

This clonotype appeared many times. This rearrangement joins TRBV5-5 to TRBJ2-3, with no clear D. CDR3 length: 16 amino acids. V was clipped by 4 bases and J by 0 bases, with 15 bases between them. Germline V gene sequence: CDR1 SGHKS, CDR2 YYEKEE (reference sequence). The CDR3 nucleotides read TGTGCCAGCAGCCGAGTTTCCGGTACTAGCACAGATACGCAGTATTTT. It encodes CASSRVSGTSTDTQYF. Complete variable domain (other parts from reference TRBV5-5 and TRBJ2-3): DAGVTQSPTHLIKTRGQQVTLRCSPISGHKSVSWYQQVLGQGPQFIFQYYEKEERGRGNFPDRFSARQFPNYSSELNVNALLLGDSALYLCASSRVSGTSTDTQYFGPGTRLTVL.

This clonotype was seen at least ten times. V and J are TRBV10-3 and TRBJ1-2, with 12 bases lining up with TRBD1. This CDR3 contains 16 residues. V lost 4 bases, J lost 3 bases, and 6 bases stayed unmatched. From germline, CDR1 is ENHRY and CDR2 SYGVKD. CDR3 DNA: TGTGCCATCAGTGTGGGACAGGGGGCGCTTGACTATGGCTACACCTTC. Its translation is CAISVGQGALDYGYTF.

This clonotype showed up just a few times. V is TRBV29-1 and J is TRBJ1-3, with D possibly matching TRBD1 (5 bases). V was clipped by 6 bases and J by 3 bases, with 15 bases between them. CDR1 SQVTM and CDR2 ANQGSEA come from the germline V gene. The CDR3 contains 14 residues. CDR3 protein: CSVTGTDFGNTIYF. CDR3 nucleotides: TGCAGCGTGACCGGGACGGACTTTGGAAACACCATATATTTT.

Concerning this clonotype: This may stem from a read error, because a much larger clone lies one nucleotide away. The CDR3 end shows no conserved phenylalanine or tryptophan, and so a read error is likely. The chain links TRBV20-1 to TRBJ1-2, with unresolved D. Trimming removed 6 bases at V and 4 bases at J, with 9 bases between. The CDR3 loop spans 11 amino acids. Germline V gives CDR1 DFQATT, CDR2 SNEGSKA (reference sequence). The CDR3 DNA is TGCAGTGCCGAAACAGCCTATGGCTACACCGTC. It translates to CSAETAYGYTV.

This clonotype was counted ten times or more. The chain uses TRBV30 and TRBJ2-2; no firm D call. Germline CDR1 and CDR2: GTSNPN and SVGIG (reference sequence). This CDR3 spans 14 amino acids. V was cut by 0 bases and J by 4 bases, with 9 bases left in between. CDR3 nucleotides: TGTGCCTGGAGTGTTTCCAGGACCACCGGGGAGCTGTTTTTT. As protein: CAWSVSRTTGELFF.

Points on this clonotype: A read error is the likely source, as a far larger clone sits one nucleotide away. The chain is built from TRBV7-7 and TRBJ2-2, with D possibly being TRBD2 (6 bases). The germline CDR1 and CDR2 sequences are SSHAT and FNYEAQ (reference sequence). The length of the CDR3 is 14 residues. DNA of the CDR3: TGTGCTAGCAGCTTGGCGGGAAACACCGGGGGGCTGTTTTTT. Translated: CASSLAGNTGGLFF.

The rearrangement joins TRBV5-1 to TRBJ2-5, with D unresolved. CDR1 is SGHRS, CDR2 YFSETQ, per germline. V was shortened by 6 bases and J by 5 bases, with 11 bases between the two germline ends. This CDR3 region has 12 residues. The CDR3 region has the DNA TGCGCCAGCAACGAGGACCGGGAGACCCAGTACTTC. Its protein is CASNEDRETQYF.

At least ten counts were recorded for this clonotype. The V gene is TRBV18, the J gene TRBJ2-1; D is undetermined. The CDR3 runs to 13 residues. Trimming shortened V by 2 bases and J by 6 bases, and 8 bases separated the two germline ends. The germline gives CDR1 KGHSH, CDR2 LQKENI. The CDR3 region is CASSPSEGNEQFF. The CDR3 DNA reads TGTGCCAGCTCACCATCGGAAGGCAATGAGCAGTTCTTC.

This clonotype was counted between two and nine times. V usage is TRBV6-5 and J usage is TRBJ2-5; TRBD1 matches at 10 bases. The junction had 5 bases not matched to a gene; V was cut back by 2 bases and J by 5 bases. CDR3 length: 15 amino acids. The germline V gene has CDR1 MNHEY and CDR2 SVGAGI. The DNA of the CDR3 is TGTGCCAGCAGTTACCAGACAGGGGGCGCGGAGACCCAGTACTTC. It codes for CASSYQTGGAETQYF.

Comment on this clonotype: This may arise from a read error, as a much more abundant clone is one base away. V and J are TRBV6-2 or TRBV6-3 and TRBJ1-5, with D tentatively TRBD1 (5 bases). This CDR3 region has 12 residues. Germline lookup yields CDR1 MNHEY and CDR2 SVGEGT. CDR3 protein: CASNDSNQPRHF. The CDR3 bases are TGTGCCAGTAATGACAGCAATCAGCCCCGGCATTTT.

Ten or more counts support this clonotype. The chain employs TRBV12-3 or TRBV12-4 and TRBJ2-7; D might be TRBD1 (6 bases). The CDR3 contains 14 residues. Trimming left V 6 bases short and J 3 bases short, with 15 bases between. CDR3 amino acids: CASSTGQWNYEQYF. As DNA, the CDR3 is TGTGCCAGCAGCACAGGACAGTGGAACTACGAGCAGTACTTC.

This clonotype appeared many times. CDR3 amino acids: CSVVHSGSNEQYF. The CDR3 DNA is TGCAGCGTTGTTCATAGCGGGAGCAACGAGCAGTACTTC. The chain recombines TRBV29-1 with TRBJ2-7, with 9 nucleotides matching TRBD2. The CDR3 spans 13 residues. CDR1 is SQVTM and CDR2 is ANQGSEA in the germline V gene. Trimming at V came to 4 bases and at J to 5 bases, leaving 6 bases not matched to a gene.

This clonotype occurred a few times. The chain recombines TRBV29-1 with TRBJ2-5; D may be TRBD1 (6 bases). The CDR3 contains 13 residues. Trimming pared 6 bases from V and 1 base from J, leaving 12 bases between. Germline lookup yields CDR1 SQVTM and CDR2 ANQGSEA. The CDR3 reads CSVDGQTQETQYF. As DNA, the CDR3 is TGCAGCGTAGACGGACAGACCCAAGAGACCCAGTACTTC.

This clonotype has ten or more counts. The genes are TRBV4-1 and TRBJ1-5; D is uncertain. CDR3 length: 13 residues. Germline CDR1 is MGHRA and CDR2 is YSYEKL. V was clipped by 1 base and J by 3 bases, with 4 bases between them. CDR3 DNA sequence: TGCGCCAGCAGCCAAGGAATCAATCAGCCCCAGCATTTT. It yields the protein CASSQGINQPQHF.

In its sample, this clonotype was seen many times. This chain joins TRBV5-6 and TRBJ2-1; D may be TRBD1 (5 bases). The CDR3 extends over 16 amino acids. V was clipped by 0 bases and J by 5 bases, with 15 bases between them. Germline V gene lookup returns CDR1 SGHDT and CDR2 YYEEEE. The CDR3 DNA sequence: TGTGCCAGCAGCTTGGTAGCTGTGTTAGGGGACAATGAGCAGTTCTTC. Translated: CASSLVAVLGDNEQFF.

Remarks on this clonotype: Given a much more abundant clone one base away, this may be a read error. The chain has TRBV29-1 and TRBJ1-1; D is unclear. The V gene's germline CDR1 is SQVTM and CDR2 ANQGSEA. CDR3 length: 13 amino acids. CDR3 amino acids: CSVLERRDTGAFF. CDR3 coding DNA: TGCAGCGTTTTGGAACGCCGAGACACTGGAGCTTTCTTT.

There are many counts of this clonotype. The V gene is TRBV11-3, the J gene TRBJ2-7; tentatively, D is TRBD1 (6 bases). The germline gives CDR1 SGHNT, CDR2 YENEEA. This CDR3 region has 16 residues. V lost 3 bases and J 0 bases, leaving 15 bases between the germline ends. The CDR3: CASSFPPDSASYEQYF. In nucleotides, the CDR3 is TGTGCCAGCAGCTTCCCACCGGACAGCGCCTCCTACGAGCAGTACTTC.

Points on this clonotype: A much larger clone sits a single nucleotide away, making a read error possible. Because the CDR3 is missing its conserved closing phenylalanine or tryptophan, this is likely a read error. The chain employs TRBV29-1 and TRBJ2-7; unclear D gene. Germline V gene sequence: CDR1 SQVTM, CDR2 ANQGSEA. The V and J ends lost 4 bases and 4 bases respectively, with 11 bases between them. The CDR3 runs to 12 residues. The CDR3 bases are TGCAGCGTTGTGTCCGGCGTTTACGAGCAGTACTCC. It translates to CSVVSGVYEQYS.

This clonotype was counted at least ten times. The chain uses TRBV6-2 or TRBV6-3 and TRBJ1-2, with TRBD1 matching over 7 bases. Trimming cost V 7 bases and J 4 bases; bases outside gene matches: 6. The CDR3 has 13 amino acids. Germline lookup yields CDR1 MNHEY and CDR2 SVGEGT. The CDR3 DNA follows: TGTGCCAGCAATCAGGGGGGGGCCTATGGCTACACCTTC. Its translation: CASNQGGAYGYTF.

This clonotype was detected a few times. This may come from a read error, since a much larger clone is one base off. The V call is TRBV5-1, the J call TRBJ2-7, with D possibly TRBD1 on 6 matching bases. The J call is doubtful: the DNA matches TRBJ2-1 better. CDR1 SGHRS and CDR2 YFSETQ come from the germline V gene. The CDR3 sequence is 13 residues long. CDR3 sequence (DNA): TGCGCCAGCAGCGTCCCACAGGGCTACGGGCAGTTCTTC. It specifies CASSVPQGYGQFF.

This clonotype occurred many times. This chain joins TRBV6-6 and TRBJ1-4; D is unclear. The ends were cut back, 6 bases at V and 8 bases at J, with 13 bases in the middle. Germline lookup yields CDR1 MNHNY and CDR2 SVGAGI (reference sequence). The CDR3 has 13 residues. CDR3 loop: CASSHLGGEKLFF. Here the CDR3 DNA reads TGTGCCAGCAGCCACCTAGGAGGAGAAAAACTGTTTTTT.

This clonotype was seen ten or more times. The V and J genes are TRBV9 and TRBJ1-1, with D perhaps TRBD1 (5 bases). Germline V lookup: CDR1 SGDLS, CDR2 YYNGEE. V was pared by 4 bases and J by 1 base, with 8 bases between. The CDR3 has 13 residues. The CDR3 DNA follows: TGTGCCAGCAGCTTCACAGGGAACACTGAAGCTTTCTTT. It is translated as CASSFTGNTEAFF.

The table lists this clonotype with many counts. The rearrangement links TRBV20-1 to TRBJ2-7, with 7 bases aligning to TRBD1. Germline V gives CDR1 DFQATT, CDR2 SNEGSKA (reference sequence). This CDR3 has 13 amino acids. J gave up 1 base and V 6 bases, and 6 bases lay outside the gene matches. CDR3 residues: CSAVGQNSYEQYF. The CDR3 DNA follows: TGCAGTGCCGTGGGACAGAATTCCTACGAGCAGTACTTC.